This T cell receptor beta chain was captured in a study of shared clonotypes between healthy human individuals. In the study overall: The cohort comprised a couple of women and a few men. Their ages spanned 18 to 49 years.

Clones were read by immunoSEQ multiplex PCR, and TCRdb kept only the in-frame ones, dropping some. The sample yields fewer than 800,000 clones, approximately 90% seen once. Naive CD8 cells comprised CD45RO-negative, CCR7-positively selected cells, excluding terminally differentiated effector memory CD45RA+ cells. The germline V and J ends were trimmed by 5 bases and 1 base, with 14 bases remaining between them. This CDR3 has 16 residues. Per the germline V gene, CDR1 is SGHAT and CDR2 is FQNNGV. The chain links TRBV11-2 to TRBJ2-2; D is perhaps TRBD1 (6 bases). The source material was naive CD8+ T cells sorted from blood. The sequence was collected from a young man in good health. The CDR3 coding sequence is TGTGCCAGCAGCAAAGAGATACAGGGGAACACCGGGGAGCTGTTTTTT. It translates to CASSKEIQGNTGELFF.